This section outlines one TCR beta chain sequence together with its context. Its antigen is currently not known. There are no base qualities to consult, and no much larger clone falls within one base. V is reduced by 0 bases and J by 6 bases, leaving a spacing of 7 bases between them. As encoded in the germline V gene (reference sequence), CDR1 is LNHDA while CDR2 is SQIVND. Spanning cysteine to phenylalanine, the CDR3 consists of 13 amino acids. CDR3 DNA only is kept here, 39 bases in frame from base 1. The sample belongs to a study of PD-L1 blockade in urothelial cancer (TCRdb year 2017). Turning to the overall study: All patients started therapy around 2014 and received atezolizumab 1,200 mg intravenously every 3 weeks. About 85% of the roughly 30 patients were males with bladder-origin urothelial cancer, and about 65% of the roughly 30 reported a prior smoking history. An ECOG performance status of 0 or 1 was recorded for the patients, and 0 to 3 prior chemotherapy regimens had been received by the patients. Blood samples were analyzed at 3 weeks after treatment start (second dose) and at 6 weeks after treatment start. Blood samples gave median yields of 141,255 T cells and tens of thousands of unique TCRs, along with a median clonality of 0.080. Somatic, immune and clinical correlates of response to PD-L1 blockade with atezolizumab in urothelial cancer were the focus of an exploratory multi-omic analysis. Pretreatment tumor samples, along with matched peripheral blood serially collected before and after atezolizumab treatment, were subjected to TCR sequencing. Durable clinical benefit meant progression-free survival longer than 6 months, and TCR features were also tested against progression-free and overall survival. Whole exome sequencing and RNA sequencing of pretreatment tumors were performed alongside TCR sequencing in the same patients. Nine patients achieved durable clinical benefit and roughly 20 did not. Under 30 patients had pretreatment blood TCR-seq, some 25 had at least one posttreatment blood collection, and some 25 had tumor TCR-seq. Study-wide findings and limitations: Because of the small sample size (n of about 30) and the many exploratory analyses performed, the results are intended to be regarded as hypothesis-generating. Improved progression-free and overall survival was associated with having pretreatment peripheral blood TCR clonality below the median. Among patients with durable benefit, tumor-associated TCR clones showed greater expansion in peripheral blood 3 weeks after treatment started (n = 22, p = 0.022).

Synthetic TCR analog templates were spiked into each PCR so that absolute template abundance could be estimated from read counts. The immunoSEQ assay was used to amplify TCRbeta CDR3 regions from genomic DNA with bias-controlled V and J gene primers. Sequencing of rearranged TCRbeta segments was done at approximately 20X coverage. The paper's data handling went like this. Sequencing errors were corrected by clustering, and CDR3s were annotated against IMGT so that V, D and J genes could be assigned. Out-of-frame and stop-codon sequences were excluded, and only productive TCRbeta rearrangements were used in downstream analyses. Clonality was calculated as one minus the Shannon entropy normalized by the log of the number of unique productive sequences. Fisher's exact test with Benjamini-Hochberg correction, at a threshold of adjusted p below 0.01, was used to find clones that differed between time points or between blood and tumor. TCRdb re-hosts the immuneACCESS table, in-frame sequences only. Its copies lack some clones; in the studies checked, an unresolved V gene accounts for under half of them, and the cause for the rest is not known. V and J calls plus clone size are reproduced from that table; the DNA served to infer D and trimming. For this sample the table gives 65,000 to 80,000 clones, of which 75% to 90% were detected only once. Together, the top ten hold roughly 4.7% of the sample.

In the paper's terms, the time point label means: pretreatment peripheral blood. The cohort included about 27 patients with locally advanced or metastatic urothelial carcinoma who were treated at Memorial Sloan Kettering on a trial protocol. Peripheral blood mononuclear cells were collected pretreatment and during treatment, at between 1 and 8 total time points per patient. The Qiagen DNeasy Blood extraction kit was used to purify genomic DNA from total PBMCs and from tumor samples. PBMCs were collected pretreatment and during treatment, and were isolated and stored as previously described. Recombination linked TRBV19 to TRBJ2-3; TRBD2 could be the D gene, as 6 bases match. Sample: PBMCs, taken around atezolizumab (anti-PD-L1) treatment. The source of this sequence is a man in his sixties or seventies with urothelial cancer. The DNA sequence is given as TGTGCCAGTAGTATAGATGGGGGGGATACGCAGTATTTT. Its coded protein is CASSIDGGDTQYF.